This TCR beta chain was profiled in a study of blood T cell repertoires in COVID-19 (TCRdb year 2020). Notes on the research overall: Samples covering the acute and convalescent phases of COVID-19 were provided by collaborators in the United States, Italy and Spain. The samples were drawn from the first 160 participants of the ongoing ImmuneRACE study and from roughly 1,300 subjects provided by 6 global collaborators. Subjects who had been exposed to COVID-19, were actively infected with it, or had recovered from it provided the deeply sampled blood TCRbeta repertoires that made up the dataset. HLA class I and class II types, where available, came from metadata supplied by the sample provider rather than from assay-based typing. The material from the prospective study consisted of cDNA or gDNA derived from T cells, B-cell-depleted T cells, or PBMCs. The sample metadata nearly always contained a de-identified subject ID, COVID-19 status, age in years and sex. The repertoires were released in a freely available public database meant as a resource for research on the immune response to SARS-CoV-2.

TCRbeta CDR3 regions were amplified from genomic DNA by means of the immunoSEQ Assay, a bias-controlled multiplex PCR. The original methods were these. The number of nucleated cells in each sample was estimated from the amplification of reference gene primers within the assay. Sequence reads were collapsed and filtered to measure the absolute abundance of every unique TCRbeta CDR3 rearrangement. For each sample, productive Simpson clonality was calculated as the square root of Simpson's diversity index across productive rearrangements. Drawn from immuneACCESS, this table holds only the in-frame rearrangements with V and J called that TCRdb kept. Clones are partly lost; checked studies trace under half to an unresolved V gene and leave the rest unexplained. V, J and clone size are taken as reported in that table, and D and trimming were inferred from the DNA itself. In all, the sample holds about 270,000 clones, and roughly 86% of those were seen once. The top ten clones comprise just under 1% of the sample.

With respect to this clone: Its specific antigen is unknown. No per-base quality is available; no much larger clone lies one base away.

From the cysteine through the phenylalanine, the CDR3 covers 19 amino acids. Here the CDR3 DNA is all that survives: 57 bases in frame from base 1. The germline V gene sets CDR1 to SGHRS and CDR2 to YFSETQ. The junction shows trimming of 4 bases on V and 5 bases on J, and the gene matches do not reach 14 bases of it. General conclusions and limits of the study: How much clinical and demographic metadata was included differed by source and by participant, and the metadata was provided uncurated.

Participants in the prospective study were aged roughly 18 to 89 years, lived in some 24 United States geographic areas, and enrolled through a virtual design. Cohort assignment in the prospective study relied on participant-reported clinical history from a screening survey and a study questionnaire. ImmuneRACE Cohort 3 recovered participants were defined by two consecutive negative NP/OP PCR tests, healthcare professional clearance, or symptom resolution. In the prospective study, mobile phlebotomists collected whole blood, serum and a nasopharyngeal or oropharyngeal swab from each participant. Participants in the prospective study had the option to provide additional blood draws and questionnaires over a 2-month period. Prospective study blood samples were shipped either frozen or at room temperature before DNA extraction.

The sample taken for sequencing was PBMCs or T cells enriched from blood (not recorded which). The clonotype originates from a woman aged 25-40 years who had recovered from COVID-19. This sequence uses TRBV5-1 and TRBJ2-1, with 14 junctional bases fitting TRBD2. This receptor has the CDR3 CASSRPGLAGVRFNNEQFF. The base sequence is TGCGCCAGCAGCAGACCGGGACTAGCGGGAGTTCGCTTCAACAATGAGCAGTTCTTC.